This TCR beta chain was captured by sequencing in a study of blood T cell repertoires in COVID-19. Overall study: Researchers got acute and convalescent COVID-19 samples from the United States, Italy and Spain. In each case, the material was cDNA or gDNA derived from T cells, B-cell-depleted T cells, or PBMCs.

Per the study methods: Amplification of reference gene primers was used by the study to estimate nucleated cell counts. Some clones are missing from TCRdb's copy, which holds only in-frame ones; the method was immunoSEQ multiplex PCR. V and J calls and clone size are as listed in that table; D and trimming were resolved from the DNA. The sample contains approximately 84,000 clones, 75% to 90% of which appear only once. CDR1 is SGHTA, CDR2 FQGNSA, per germline. CDR3 size: 16 residues. V lost 2 bases, J lost 8 bases, and 6 bases stayed unmatched. The rearrangement joins TRBV7-2 to TRBJ2-2, with 12 bases aligning to TRBD2. This receptor was obtained from a human donor in a cohort sampled during active COVID-19. The sequenced sample consisted of peripheral blood. In DNA form, the CDR3 reads TGTGCCAGCAGCTTAAGGGCTAGCGGGGGGGCAGGGGAGCTGTTTTTT. This translates into CASSLRASGGAGELFF.